Shown below are 13 T cell receptor beta chains from a single sample sequenced in a study of OX40 agonist ivuxolimab in advanced cancers. The assay was immunoSEQ multiplex PCR, and TCRdb's table has in-frame clones only and misses some. The sample records about 91,000 clones, 85% being singletons. This specimen consisted of CD4+ or CD8+ T cells sorted from blood, obtained in a trial of the OX40 agonist ivuxolimab. These TCRs come from an adult with an advanced solid tumor such as melanoma, head and neck, liver or kidney cancer.

This chain joins TRBV7-2 and TRBJ1-1; D unclear. The CDR3 loop spans 13 amino acids. Germline-derived CDR1 and CDR2 are SGHTA and FQGNSA. V lost 1 base to trimming and J lost 4 bases, with 7 bases between them. CDR3 sequence: CASSLDRRTEAFF. The DNA for the CDR3 is TGTGCCAGCAGCTTAGATCGACGCACTGAAGCTTTCTTT.

The chain combines TRBV15 with TRBJ1-3; D is unclear. The CDR3 is 13 amino acids. Trimming stripped 2 bases from V and 3 bases from J, with 5 bases between. Per germline, CDR1 LNHNV and CDR2 YYDKDF (reference sequence). The CDR3 DNA sequence: TGTGCCACCAGCAGAAACATTGGAAACACCATATATTTT. Protein sequence: CATSRNIGNTIYF.

V usage is TRBV18 and J usage is TRBJ2-7, with D unresolved. This CDR3 is 15 amino acids long. V was shortened by 2 bases and J by 3 bases, with 14 bases between the two germline ends. CDR1 KGHSH and CDR2 LQKENI come from the germline V gene. CDR3 loop: CASSPGETQNYEQYF. CDR3 DNA sequence: TGTGCCAGCTCACCAGGAGAAACCCAAAACTACGAGCAGTACTTC.

The CDR3 sequence: CASSWGQVDGYTF. CDR3 nucleotides: TGTGCCAGCAGTTGGGGACAGGTCGATGGCTACACCTTC. The chain is built from TRBV6-5 and TRBJ1-2; 8 bases fit TRBD1. V lost 4 bases to trimming and J lost 6 bases; unmatched junction nucleotides: 4. This CDR3 region has 13 residues. Per the germline V gene, CDR1 is MNHEY and CDR2 is SVGAGI.

The V and J genes are TRBV11-1 and TRBJ2-3; D might be TRBD2 (6 bases). Germline V gene sequence: CDR1 SGHAT, CDR2 FQDESV (reference sequence). Trimming stripped 5 bases from V and 4 bases from J, with 16 bases between. The CDR3 totals 15 residues. In DNA, the CDR3 is TGTGCCAGCAGCCCACGCCCGGGAGCATCAGATACGCAGTATTTT. Protein product: CASSPRPGASDTQYF.

The gene calls are TRBV11-2 and TRBJ2-5, with TRBD2 matching 11 bases. Germline V gene lookup returns CDR1 SGHAT and CDR2 FQNNGV. Trimming at V came to 4 bases and at J to 1 base, leaving 2 bases not matched to a gene. The CDR3 contains 15 residues. CDR3 region: CASSWTSGPQETQYF. CDR3 sequence (DNA): TGTGCCAGCAGCTGGACTAGCGGGCCCCAAGAGACCCAGTACTTC.

This clone was detected only once. CDR3 in amino acids: CASSVTSGRTDTQYF. The CDR3 nucleotides are TGTGCCAGCAGCGTCACTAGCGGGAGAACAGATACGCAGTATTTT. The V and J genes are TRBV7-9 and TRBJ2-3; TRBD2 aligns across 11 bases. CDR3 size: 15 residues. Germline V lookup: CDR1 SEHNR, CDR2 FQNEAQ (reference sequence). Trimming cost V 5 bases and J 3 bases; bases outside gene matches: 4.

The chain uses TRBV29-1 and TRBJ2-5; possible D gene TRBD2, 6 bases. This CDR3 has 10 amino acids. Between the trimmed V and J ends, which lost 6 bases and 4 bases, there was a span of 6 bases. Germline CDR1 is SQVTM and CDR2 is ANQGSEA. The CDR3 is CSVAGETQYF. The CDR3 nucleotides are TGCAGCGTAGCGGGAGAGACCCAGTACTTC.

In this sample, this clone turned up a few times. The J gene is TRBJ2-3, the V gene TRBV15; TRBD1 might be the D (6 bases). CDR3 size: 16 residues. The germline gives CDR1 LNHNV, CDR2 YYDKDF (reference sequence). The V gene lost 5 bases and the J gene lost 4 bases, with 19 bases spanning the gap. CDR3 coding DNA: TGTGCCACCAGCGGACGCAGGGGAGTTAGCGCAGATACGCAGTATTTT. Its translation is CATSGRRGVSADTQYF.

The chain has TRBV19 and TRBJ1-4; no reliable D call. V was shortened by 5 bases and J by 0 bases, with 10 bases between the two germline ends. Germline CDR1 is LNHDA and CDR2 is SQIVND (reference sequence). The CDR3 covers 15 residues. The CDR3 coding sequence is TGTGCCAGTAGTCTAGGCCGATCAACTAATGAAAAACTGTTTTTT. Protein: CASSLGRSTNEKLFF.

The genes are TRBV18 and TRBJ2-7; D remains unclear. CDR3 length equals 13 residues. Germline loops: CDR1 KGHSH, CDR2 LQKENI. V lost 0 bases and J lost 5, with 8 bases in between. The CDR3 DNA sequence: TGTGCCAGCTCACCACCCTCTGAGGACGAGCAGTACGTC. As protein: CASSPPSEDEQYV.

This chain uses TRBV6-1 with TRBJ2-3; 8 positions agree with TRBD2. Trimming cost V 6 bases and J 2 bases; bases outside gene matches: 7. Germline V gene sequence: CDR1 MNHNS, CDR2 SASEGT. CDR3 length equals 15 residues. This CDR3 is CASSLLAATTDTQYF. In DNA form, the CDR3 reads TGTGCCAGCAGCCTACTAGCGGCGACCACAGATACGCAGTATTTT.

The rearrangement uses TRBV7-8 and TRBJ1-5; D not resolved. This CDR3 region has 12 residues. The germline V gene has CDR1 SGHVS and CDR2 FQNEAQ. V dropped 0 bases and J dropped 6 bases, with 3 bases sitting between them. Here the CDR3 reads CASSLASQPQHF. The CDR3 nucleotides are TGTGCCAGCAGCTTAGCCTCTCAGCCCCAGCATTTT.